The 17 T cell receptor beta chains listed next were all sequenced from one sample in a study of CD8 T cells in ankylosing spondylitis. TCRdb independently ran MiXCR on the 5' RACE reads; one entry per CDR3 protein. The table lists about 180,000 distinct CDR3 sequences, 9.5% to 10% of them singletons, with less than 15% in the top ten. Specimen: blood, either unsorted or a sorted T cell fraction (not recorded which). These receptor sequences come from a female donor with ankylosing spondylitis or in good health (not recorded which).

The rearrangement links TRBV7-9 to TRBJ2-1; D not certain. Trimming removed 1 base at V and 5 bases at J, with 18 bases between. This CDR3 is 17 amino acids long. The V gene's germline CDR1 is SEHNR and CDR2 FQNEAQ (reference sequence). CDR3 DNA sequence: TGTGCCAGCAGCTTAGATTCAGGCACGGAATATCACAATGAGCAGTTCTTC. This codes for CASSLDSGTEYHNEQFF.

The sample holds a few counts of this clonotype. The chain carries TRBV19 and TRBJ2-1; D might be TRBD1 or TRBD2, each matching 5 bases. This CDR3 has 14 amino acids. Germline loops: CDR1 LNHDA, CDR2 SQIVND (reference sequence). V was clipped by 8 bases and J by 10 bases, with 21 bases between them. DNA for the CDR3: TGTGCCAGTGGCACTAGAGGGGCACTTCAGGAGCAGTTCTTC. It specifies CASGTRGALQEQFF.

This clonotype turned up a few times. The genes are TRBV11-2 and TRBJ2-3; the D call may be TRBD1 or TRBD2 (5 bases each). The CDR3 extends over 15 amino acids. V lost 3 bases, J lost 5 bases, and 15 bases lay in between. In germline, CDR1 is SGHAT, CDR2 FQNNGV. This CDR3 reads CASSFRGRPRDTQYF. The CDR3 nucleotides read TGTGCCAGCAGCTTCCGGGGACGTCCCCGAGATACGCAGTATTTT.

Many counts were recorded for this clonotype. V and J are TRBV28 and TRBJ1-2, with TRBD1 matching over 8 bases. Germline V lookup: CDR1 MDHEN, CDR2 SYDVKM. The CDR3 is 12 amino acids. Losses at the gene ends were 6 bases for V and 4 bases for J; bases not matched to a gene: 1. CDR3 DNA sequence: TGTGCCAGCAGAGACAGGGGCTATGGCTACACCTTC. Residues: CASRDRGYGYTF.

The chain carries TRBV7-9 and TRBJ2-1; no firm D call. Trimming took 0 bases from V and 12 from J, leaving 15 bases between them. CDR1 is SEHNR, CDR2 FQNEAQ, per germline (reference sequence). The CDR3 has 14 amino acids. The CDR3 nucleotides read TGTGCCAGCAGCTTAGCGGGTGCGGCGCCTCTGCAGTTCTTC. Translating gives CASSLAGAAPLQFF.

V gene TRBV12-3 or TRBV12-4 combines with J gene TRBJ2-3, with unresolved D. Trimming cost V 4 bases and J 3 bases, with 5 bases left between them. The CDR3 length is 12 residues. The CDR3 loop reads CASSWLTDTQYF. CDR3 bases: TGTGCCAGCAGTTGGCTGACAGATACGCAGTATTTT.

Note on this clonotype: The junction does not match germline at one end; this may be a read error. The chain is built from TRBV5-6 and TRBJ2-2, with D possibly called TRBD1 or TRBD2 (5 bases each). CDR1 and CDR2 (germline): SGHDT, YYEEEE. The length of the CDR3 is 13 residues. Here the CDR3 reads CARSFGTPGELFF. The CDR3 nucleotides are TGTGCCAGGAGCTTTGGGACCCCCGGGGAGCTGTTTTTT.

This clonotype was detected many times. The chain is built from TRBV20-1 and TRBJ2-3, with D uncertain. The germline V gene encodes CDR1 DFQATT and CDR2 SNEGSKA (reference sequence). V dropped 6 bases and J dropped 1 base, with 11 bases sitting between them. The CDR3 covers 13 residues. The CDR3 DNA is TGCAGTGCGAGCCCGGGTCGCACAGATACGCAGTATTTT. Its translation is CSASPGRTDTQYF.

The CDR3 loop reads CASSLQGDNSYNEQFF. DNA of the CDR3: TGTGCCAGCAGCCTTCAAGGGGACAACTCCTACAATGAGCAGTTCTTC. The chain couples TRBV11-2 to TRBJ2-1, with a tentative D call TRBD1 (6 bases). Germline V gene sequence: CDR1 SGHAT, CDR2 FQNNGV. Trimming shortened V by 5 bases and J by 0 bases, and 14 bases separated the two germline ends. The CDR3 sequence is 16 residues long. Supplemented by reference TRBV11-2 and TRBJ2-1, the full variable domain reads EAGVAQSPRYKIIEKRQSVAFWCNPISGHATLYWYQQILGQGPKLLIQFQNNGVVDDSQLPKDRFSAERLKGVDSTLKIQPAKLEDSAVYLCASSLQGDNSYNEQFFGPGTRLTVL.

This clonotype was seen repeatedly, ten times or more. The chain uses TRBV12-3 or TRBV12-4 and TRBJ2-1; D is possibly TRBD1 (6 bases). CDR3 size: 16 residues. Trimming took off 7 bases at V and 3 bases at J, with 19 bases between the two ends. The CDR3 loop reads CASTVARGNYYNEQFF. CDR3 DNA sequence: TGTGCCAGCACCGTAGCGAGGGGGAACTACTACAATGAGCAGTTCTTC.

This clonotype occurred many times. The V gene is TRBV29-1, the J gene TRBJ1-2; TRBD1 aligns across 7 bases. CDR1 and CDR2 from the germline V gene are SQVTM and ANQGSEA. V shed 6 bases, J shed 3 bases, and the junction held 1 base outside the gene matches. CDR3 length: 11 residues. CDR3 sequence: CSVGTDYGYTF. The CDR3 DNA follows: TGCAGCGTAGGGACAGACTATGGCTACACCTTC.

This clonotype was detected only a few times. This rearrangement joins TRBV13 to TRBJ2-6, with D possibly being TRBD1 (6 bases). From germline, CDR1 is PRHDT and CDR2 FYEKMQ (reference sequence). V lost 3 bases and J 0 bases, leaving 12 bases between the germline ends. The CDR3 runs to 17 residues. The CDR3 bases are TGTGCCAGCAGCTTGACAGGTTCCCTCTCTGGGGCCAACGTCCTGACTTTC. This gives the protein CASSLTGSLSGANVLTF.

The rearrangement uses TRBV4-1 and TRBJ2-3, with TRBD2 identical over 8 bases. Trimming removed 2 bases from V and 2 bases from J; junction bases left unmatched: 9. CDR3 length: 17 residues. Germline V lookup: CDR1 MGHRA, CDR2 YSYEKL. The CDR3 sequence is CASSQTGGAPNTDTQYF. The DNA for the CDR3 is TGCGCCAGCAGCCAAACCGGGGGGGCGCCCAACACAGATACGCAGTATTTT.

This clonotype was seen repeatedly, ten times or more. The CDR3 DNA follows: TGTGCCAGCATGCCCCGAGACGAGCAGTACTTC. As protein: CASMPRDEQYF. The chain joins TRBV5-6 to TRBJ2-7; D gene uncertain. The CDR3 loop spans 11 amino acids. Trimming removed 6 bases at V and 5 bases at J, with 9 bases between. Germline V gene data show CDR1 as SGHDT and CDR2 as YYEEEE.

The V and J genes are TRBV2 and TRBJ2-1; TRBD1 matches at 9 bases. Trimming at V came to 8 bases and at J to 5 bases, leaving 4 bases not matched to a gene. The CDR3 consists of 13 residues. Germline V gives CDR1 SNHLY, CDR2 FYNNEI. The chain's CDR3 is CASQGQGNNEQFF. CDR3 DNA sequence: TGTGCCAGCCAGGGACAGGGAAACAATGAGCAGTTCTTC. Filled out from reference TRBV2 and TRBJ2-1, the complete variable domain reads EPEVTQTPSHQVTQMGQEVILRCVPISNHLYFYWYRQILGQKVEFLVSFYNNEISEKSEIFDDQFSVERPDGSNFTLKIRSTKLEDSAMYFCASQGQGNNEQFFGPGTRLTVL.

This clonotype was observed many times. The CDR3 DNA follows: TGTGCCAGCAGCTTAGGGGGGACTGGTAGCACTGAAGCTTTCTTT. Translation gives CASSLGGTGSTEAFF. The chain uses TRBV7-9 and TRBJ1-1, with D maybe TRBD1 (5 bases). V was cut by 1 base and J by 4 bases, with 13 bases left in between. Per germline, CDR1 SEHNR and CDR2 FQNEAQ (reference sequence). This CDR3 is 15 amino acids long.

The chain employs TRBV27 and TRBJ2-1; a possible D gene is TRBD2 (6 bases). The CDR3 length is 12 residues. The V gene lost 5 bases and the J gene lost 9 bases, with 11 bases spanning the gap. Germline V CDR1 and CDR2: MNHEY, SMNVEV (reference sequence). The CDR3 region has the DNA TGTGCCAGCAGTGCCGGAGGGGCTGAGCAGTTCTTC. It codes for CASSAGGAEQFF.